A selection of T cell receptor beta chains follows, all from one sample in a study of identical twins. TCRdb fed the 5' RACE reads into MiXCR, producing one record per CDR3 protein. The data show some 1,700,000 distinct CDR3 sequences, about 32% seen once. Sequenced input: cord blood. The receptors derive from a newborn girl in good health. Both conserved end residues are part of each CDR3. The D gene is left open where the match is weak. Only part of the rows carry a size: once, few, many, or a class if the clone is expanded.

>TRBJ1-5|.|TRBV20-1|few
TGCAGTGCTAGGATGGGAGGCAATCAGCCCCAGCATTTT
CSARMGGNQPQHF
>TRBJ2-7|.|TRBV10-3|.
TGTGCCATCAGCGACAGGGAGGCCTACGAGCAGTACTTC
CAISDREAYEQYF
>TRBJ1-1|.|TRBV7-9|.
TGTGCCAGCAGCTTCGGGGGGCTGGTAGGGAGGACTGAAGCTTTCTTT
CASSFGGLVGRTEAFF
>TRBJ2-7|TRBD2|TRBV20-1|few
TGCAGTGCTACCGGACTAGCGGCCTCCTACGAGCAGTACTTC
CSATGLAASYEQYF
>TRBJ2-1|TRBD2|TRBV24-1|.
TGTGCCACCAGTGAAAGCGGGGGGGCCTACAATGAGCAGTTCTTC
CATSESGGAYNEQFF
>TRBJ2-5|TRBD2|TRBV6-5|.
TGTGCCAGCAGTTTAAACCTAGCGGGCCCCCAAGAGACCCAGTACTTC
CASSLNLAGPQETQYF
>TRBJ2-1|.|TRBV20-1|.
TGCAGTGCTTGCCCCTCGGAGACTAGAAGAAGAGACAATGAGCAGTTCTTC
CSACPSETRRRDNEQFF
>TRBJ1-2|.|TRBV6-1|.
TGTGCCGGTTGCCCTACCGCTAACTATGGCTACACCTTC
CAGCPTANYGYTF
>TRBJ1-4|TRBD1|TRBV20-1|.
TGCAGTGCTAGAGCCCAGCGAGGGACAGGGGGCGAAAAACTGTTTTTT
CSARAQRGTGGEKLFF
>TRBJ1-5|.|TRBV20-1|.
TGCAGTGCTAGAGTCTGGTCAGGGGTTGGCGGTCAGCCCCAGCATTTT
CSARVWSGVGGQPQHF
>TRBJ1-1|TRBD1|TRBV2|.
TGTGCCAGCACCGGACAGGTTTCGAACACTGAAGCTTTCTTT
CASTGQVSNTEAFF
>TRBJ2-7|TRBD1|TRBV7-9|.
TGTGCCAGCAGCCCCTCGGGACAGGCCTACGAGCAGTACTTC
CASSPSGQAYEQYF
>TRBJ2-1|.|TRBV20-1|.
TGCAGTGTTTTAGTTCACGAGCAGTTCTTC
CSVLVHEQFF
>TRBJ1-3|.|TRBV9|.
TGTGCCAGCAGCGTAGGACACTCTGGAAACACCATATATTTT
CASSVGHSGNTIYF
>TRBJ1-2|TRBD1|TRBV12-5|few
TGTGCTAGTGGTTCCCCCGACAGGGACCGTCGGTATGGCTACACCTTC
CASGSPDRDRRYGYTF
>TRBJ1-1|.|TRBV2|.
TGTGCCAGCAGTGATGTCCCAACTAGGGTTGAAGCTTTCTTT
CASSDVPTRVEAFF
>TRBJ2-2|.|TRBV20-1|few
TGCAGTGCCCGATCACCTCGGAACACCGGGGAGCTGTTTTTT
CSARSPRNTGELFF
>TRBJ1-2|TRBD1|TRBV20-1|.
TGCAGTGCTAGAGATTCAGGGGGCCTTGGCTACACCTTC
CSARDSGGLGYTF
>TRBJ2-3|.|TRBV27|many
TGTGCCAGCAGTTTAAGGCGGGTGGTAACAGATACGCAGTATTTT
CASSLRRVVTDTQYF
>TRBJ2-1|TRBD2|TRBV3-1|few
TGTGCCAGCAGCCTACGACAGGGGAGAGGACTAGCGGGAAGGGGAAGCTCCTACAATGAGCAGTTCTTC
CASSLRQGRGLAGRGSSYNEQFF
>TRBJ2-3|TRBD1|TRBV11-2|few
TGTGCCAGCAGCGGGGACAGGACCCCCACAGATACGCAGTATTTT
CASSGDRTPTDTQYF
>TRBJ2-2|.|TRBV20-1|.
TGCAGTGCTACCGGGAGTAAGAACACCGGGGAGCTGTTTTTT
CSATGSKNTGELFF
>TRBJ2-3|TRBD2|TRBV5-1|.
TGCGCCAGCAGCTTGTGGGTTGCGGGGGGCCTCACAGATACGCAGTATTTT
CASSLWVAGGLTDTQYF
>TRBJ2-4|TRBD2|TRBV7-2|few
TGTGCCAGCAGCTTTCGGCTAGCGGGAGCCAAAAACATTCAGTACTTC
CASSFRLAGAKNIQYF
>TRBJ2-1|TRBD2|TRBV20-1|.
TGCAGTTATGCCCAGCGGGGGGCTCCCTCCAATGAGCAGTTCTTC
CSYAQRGAPSNEQFF
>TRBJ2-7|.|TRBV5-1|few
TGCGCCAGCAGCTTGGGACAGCTCTACTCCTACGAGCAGTACTTC
CASSLGQLYSYEQYF
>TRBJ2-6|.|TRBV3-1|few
TGTGCCAGCAGCCAAGTGGGGGGCGCTGGGGCCAACGTCCTGACTTTC
CASSQVGGAGANVLTF
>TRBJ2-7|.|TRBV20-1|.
TGCAGTGCTAGTAGGGGGAGGACTGGTGCCTACGAGCAGTACTTC
CSASRGRTGAYEQYF
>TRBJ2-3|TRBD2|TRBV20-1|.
TGCAGTGCTAGAGCTCTCCTAGCGGGAGGGAGCACAGATACGCAGTATTTT
CSARALLAGGSTDTQYF
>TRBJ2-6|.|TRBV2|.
TGTGCCAGCTTTTCAGGACTTGGGGCCAACGTCCTGACTTTC
CASFSGLGANVLTF
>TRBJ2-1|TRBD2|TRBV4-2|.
TGTGCCAGCAGCCTACACCGGGGGGTCCCGGCCAATGAGCAGTTCTTC
CASSLHRGVPANEQFF
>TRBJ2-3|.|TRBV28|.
TGTGCCAGCAGTTTTTGGGGCCTAGGCATAGCCCCTAGCACAGATACGCAGTATTTT
CASSFWGLGIAPSTDTQYF
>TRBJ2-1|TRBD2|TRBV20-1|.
TGCAGTGCTCGCTTTTTCCTCCTAGCGGAACTCTACAATGAGCAGTTCTTC
CSARFFLLAELYNEQFF
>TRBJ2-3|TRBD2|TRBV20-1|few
TGCAGTGCTAGTGACTCTAGCGGGGGGCCGTCAGATACGCAGTATTTT
CSASDSSGGPSDTQYF
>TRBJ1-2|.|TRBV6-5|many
TGTGCCAGCAGTTACTCGAGGAGTCATTACACCTTC
CASSYSRSHYTF
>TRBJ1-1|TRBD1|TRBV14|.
TGTGCCAGCAGTCCACCTTGGACAGGGACTGAAGCTTTCTTT
CASSPPWTGTEAFF
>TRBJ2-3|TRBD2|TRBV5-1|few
TGCGCCAGCAGCCAATATTCCACCCTTAGCGGGATGACAGATACGCAGTATTTT
CASSQYSTLSGMTDTQYF
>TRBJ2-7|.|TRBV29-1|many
TGCAGCGTTGAAGAACCGGGGGCGCCGTACGAGCAGTACTTC
CSVEEPGAPYEQYF
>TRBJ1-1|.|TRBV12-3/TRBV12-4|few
TGTGCCAGCAGTCGACAGCCCGTAGAGAACACTGAAGCTTTCTTT
CASSRQPVENTEAFF
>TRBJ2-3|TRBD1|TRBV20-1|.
TGCAGTGCTAGTCCCGGGACAGGAACAGATACGCAGTATTTT
CSASPGTGTDTQYF
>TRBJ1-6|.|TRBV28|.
TGTGCCAGCAGCACAGGTTTTAGCTCCTATAATTCACCCCTCCACTTT
CASSTGFSSYNSPLHF
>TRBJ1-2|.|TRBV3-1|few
TGTGCCAGCAGCCTCCAAAGGGCGGCCGCTAACTATGGCTACACCTTC
CASSLQRAAANYGYTF
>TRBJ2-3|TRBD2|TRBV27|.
TGTGCCAGCAGTTCCCGGATAGCGGGCCGGACAGATACGCAGTATTTT
CASSSRIAGRTDTQYF
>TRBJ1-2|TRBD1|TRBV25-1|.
TGTGCCAGCAGTGGGGACAGCCGTGGCTACACCTTC
CASSGDSRGYTF
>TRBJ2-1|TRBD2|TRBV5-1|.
TGCGCCAGCAGCCCGGGACTAGCGAACTACGATGAGCAGTTCTTC
CASSPGLANYDEQFF
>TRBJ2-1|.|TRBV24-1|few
TGTGCCACCAGAGGTAGGGGGGCGCTGGATGAGCAGTTCTTC
CATRGRGALDEQFF
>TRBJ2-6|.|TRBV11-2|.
TGTGCCAGCAGTTACGCCTATTCTGGGGCCAACGTCCTGACTTTC
CASSYAYSGANVLTF